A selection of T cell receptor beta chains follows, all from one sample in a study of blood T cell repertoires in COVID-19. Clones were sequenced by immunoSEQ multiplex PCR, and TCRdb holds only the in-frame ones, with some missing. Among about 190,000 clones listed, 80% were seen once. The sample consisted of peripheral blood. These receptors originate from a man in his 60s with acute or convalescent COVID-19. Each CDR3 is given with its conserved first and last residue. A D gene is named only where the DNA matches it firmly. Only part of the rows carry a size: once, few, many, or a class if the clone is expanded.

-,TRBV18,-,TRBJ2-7,TGTGCCAGCTCACCAGGCGGTCACCTCTCCTACGAGCAGTACTTC,CASSPGGHLSYEQYF
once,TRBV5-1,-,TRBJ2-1,TGCGCCAGCAGCTTGGGATCGGGAAGCTACAATGAGCAGTTCTTC,CASSLGSGSYNEQFF
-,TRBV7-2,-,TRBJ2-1,TGTGCCAGCAGCTTAGCCCCCGTATCTGAGCAGTTCTTC,CASSLAPVSEQFF
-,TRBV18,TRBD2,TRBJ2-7,TGTGCCAGCTCGCCGGGACTAGCGGTTTCGCGCGAGCAGTACTTC,CASSPGLAVSREQYF
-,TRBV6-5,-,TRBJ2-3,TGTGCCAGCAGCCAGTATAGCACAGATACGCAGTATTTT,CASSQYSTDTQYF
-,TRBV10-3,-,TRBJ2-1,TGTGCCATCAAACCGGGACTTAGATACAATGAGCAGTTCTTC,CAIKPGLRYNEQFF
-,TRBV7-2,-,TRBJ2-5,TGTGCCAGCAGCTTAGGGGGGGAGGTTAAGACCCAGTACTTC,CASSLGGEVKTQYF
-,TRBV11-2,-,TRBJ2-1,TGTGCCAGCAGCTTAGATTCTAGGTTCAGTTCCTACAATGAGCAGTTCTTC,CASSLDSRFSSYNEQFF
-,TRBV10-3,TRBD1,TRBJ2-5,TGTGCCATCAGTGGACAGGGGCCCCCAGAGACCCAGTACTTC,CAISGQGPPETQYF
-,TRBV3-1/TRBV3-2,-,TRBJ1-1,TGTGCCAGCACCTTTTCCCGGGGCACTGAAGCTTTCTTT,CASTFSRGTEAFF
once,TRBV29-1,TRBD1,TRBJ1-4,TGCAGCGTCACCGGGACAGGGTATGAAAAACTGTTTTTT,CSVTGTGYEKLFF
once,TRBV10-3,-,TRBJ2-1,TGTGCCATCAGTGAACCAACTAGCTCCTACAATGAGCAGTTCTTC,CAISEPTSSYNEQFF
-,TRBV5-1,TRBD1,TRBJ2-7,TGCGCCAGCAGCTTGACAGGGACAGCAGATTTCTACGAGCAGTACTTC,CASSLTGTADFYEQYF
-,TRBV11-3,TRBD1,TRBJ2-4,TGTGCCAGCAGCTTAGGACCGGGACAGTTTCAGTACTTC,CASSLGPGQFQYF
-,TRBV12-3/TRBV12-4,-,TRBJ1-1,TGTGCCAGCAAGCCAATACGCGGCACTGAAGCTTTCTTT,CASKPIRGTEAFF
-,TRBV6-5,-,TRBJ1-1,TGTGCCAGCAGTTATCGAATGGGCCCCACTGAAGCTTTCTTT,CASSYRMGPTEAFF
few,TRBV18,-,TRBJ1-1,TGTGCCAGCTCCCAGACAGGTAACACTGAAGCTTTCTTT,CASSQTGNTEAFF
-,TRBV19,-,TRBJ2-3,TGTGCCAGTAGTATCGGGTCGGGGGGCAGGACAGATACGCAGTATTTT,CASSIGSGGRTDTQYF
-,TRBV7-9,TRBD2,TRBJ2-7,TGTGCCAGCAGCTTAAGCGGGAGGGCCTACGAGCAGTACTTC,CASSLSGRAYEQYF
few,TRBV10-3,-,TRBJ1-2,TGTGCCATCAAGCCAGGGAACTATGGCTACACCTTC,CAIKPGNYGYTF
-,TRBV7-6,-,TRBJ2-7,TGTGCCAGCAGCCCTGACAATACCAACGGACAGAGCTCCTACGAGCAGTACTTC,CASSPDNTNGQSSYEQYF
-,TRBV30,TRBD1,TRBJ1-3,TGTGCATCACAGGGGACTAGAGCTGGAAACACCATATATTTT,CASQGTRAGNTIYF
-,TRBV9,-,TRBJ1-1,TGTGCCAGCAGCGTAGAGGGCGGGGGCGGAAACACTGAAGCTTTCTTT,CASSVEGGGGNTEAFF
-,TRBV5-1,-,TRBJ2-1,TGCGCCAGACCCTACCGGGACTTCACCAATGAGCAGTTCTTC,CARPYRDFTNEQFF
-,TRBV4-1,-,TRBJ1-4,TGCGCCAGCAGCCAGGCGGACAAGGAAAAACTGTTTTTT,CASSQADKEKLFF
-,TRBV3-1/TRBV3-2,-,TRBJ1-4,TGTGCCAGCAGCCAAGAATACAGCAAACTGTTTTTT,CASSQEYSKLFF
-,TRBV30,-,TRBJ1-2,TGTGCCTGGAGTCTGGGGGCAGGTGGCTACACCTTC,CAWSLGAGGYTF
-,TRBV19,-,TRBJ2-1,TGTGCCAGTAGTATCGGGGGGCTGGGTAATGAGCAGTTCTTC,CASSIGGLGNEQFF
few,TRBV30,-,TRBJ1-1,TGTGCCTGGAGCGTAATAGGGACAGAAGCTTTCTTT,CAWSVIGTEAFF
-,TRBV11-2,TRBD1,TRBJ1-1,TGTGCCAGCAGCTTAGTGGAGCGGGACAGGGGGCGAGAGAACACTGAAGCTTTCTTT,CASSLVERDRGRENTEAFF
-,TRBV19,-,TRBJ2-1,TGTGCCAGTAGTATATACCCGGCAAGCGTGTACAATGAGCAGTTCTTC,CASSIYPASVYNEQFF
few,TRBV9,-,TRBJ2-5,TGTGCCAGCAGCGTAGGCGGGGCCCGCCAAGAGACCCAGTACTTC,CASSVGGARQETQYF
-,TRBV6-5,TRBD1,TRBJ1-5,TGTGCCAGCAGTCCCGAACCGACAGGGAATCAGCCCCAGCATTTT,CASSPEPTGNQPQHF
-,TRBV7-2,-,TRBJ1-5,TGTGCCAGCAGCTTACGTCTCAATCAGCCCCAGCATTTT,CASSLRLNQPQHF
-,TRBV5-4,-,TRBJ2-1,TGTGCCAGCAGCTTGTCGGACTTTTGGAGCTCCTACAATGAGCAGTTCTTC,CASSLSDFWSSYNEQFF
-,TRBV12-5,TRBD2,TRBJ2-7,TGTGCTAGTGGTTTGGACGGGAGGAGCGAGGAGCAGTACTTC,CASGLDGRSEEQYF
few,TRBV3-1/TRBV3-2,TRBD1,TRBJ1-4,TGTGCCAGCAGCCAAGATCGGACAGGGGGCTCAACTAATGAAAAACTGTTTTTT,CASSQDRTGGSTNEKLFF
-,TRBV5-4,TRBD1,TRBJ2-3,TGTGCCAGCAGCTTGGTTCCCTCCAGGGGGCTGAGGACAGATACGCAGTATTTT,CASSLVPSRGLRTDTQYF
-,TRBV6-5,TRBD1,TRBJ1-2,TGTGCCAGCAGTTACGGACAGGGGTCTCTTATAGGCTACACCTTC,CASSYGQGSLIGYTF
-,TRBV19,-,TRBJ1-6,TGTGCCAGTAGTATAAACTGGGGAGAGAATTCACCCCTCCACTTT,CASSINWGENSPLHF
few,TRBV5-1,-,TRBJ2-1,TGCGCCAGCAGCTTGGAAAGAAGGGGCGATGAGCAGTTCTTC,CASSLERRGDEQFF
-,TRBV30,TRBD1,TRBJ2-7,TGTGCCTGGAGTGTACTCTCAGGGGGCGAGGACGAGCAGTACTTC,CAWSVLSGGEDEQYF
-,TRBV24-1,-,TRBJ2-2,TGTGCCACCAGTGATGTCGGGGAGACCGGGGAGCTGTTTTTT,CATSDVGETGELFF
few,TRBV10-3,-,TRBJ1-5,TGTGCCATCAGTGAGTCCACTTATGGCAATCAGCCCCAGCATTTT,CAISESTYGNQPQHF
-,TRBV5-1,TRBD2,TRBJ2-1,TGCGCCAGCCGACTAGCGGGGGCCCGCGCCTTGACTCACAATGAGCAGTTCTTC,CASRLAGARALTHNEQFF
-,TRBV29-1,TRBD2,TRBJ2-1,TGCAGCGGCCGAACTAGCGGGAGGGGTTACAATGAGCAGTTCTTC,CSGRTSGRGYNEQFF
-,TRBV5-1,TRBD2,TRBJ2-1,TGCGCCAGCAGCCGGTTCGGCGCGGGAGGGGACCGGGAGCAGTTCTTC,CASSRFGAGGDREQFF
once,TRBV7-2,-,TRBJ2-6,TGTGCCAGCAGCACGGCCAGACAGCCCTCTGGGGCCAACGTCCTGACTTTC,CASSTARQPSGANVLTF
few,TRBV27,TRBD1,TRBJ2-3,TGTGCCAGCGCGGACAGGGCTGGTACAGATACGCAGTATTTT,CASADRAGTDTQYF
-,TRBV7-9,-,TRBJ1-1,TGTGCCAGCAGCTTAACGGGGACACCAGAGCCCATGAACACTGAAGCTTTCTTT,CASSLTGTPEPMNTEAFF
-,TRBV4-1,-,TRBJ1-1,TGCGCCAGCAGCCAACAACGGACTGCCGATGAAGCTTTCTTT,CASSQQRTADEAFF
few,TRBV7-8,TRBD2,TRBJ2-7,TGTGCCAGCAGCAACCTAGCGGGGGGTGACGAGCAGTACTTC,CASSNLAGGDEQYF
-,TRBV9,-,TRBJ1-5,TGTGCCAGCAGCGGAGGACAGAGCAATCAGCCCCAGCATTTT,CASSGGQSNQPQHF
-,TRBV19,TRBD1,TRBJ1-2,TGTGCCAGTAGTATTACAGGGGGGACTAACTATGGCTACACCTTC,CASSITGGTNYGYTF
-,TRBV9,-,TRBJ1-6,TGTGCCAGCAGCGTAGGTCCTAGCTCCTATAATTCACCCCTCCACTTT,CASSVGPSSYNSPLHF
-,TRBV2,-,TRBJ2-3,TGTGCCAGCATTCCGACAGTCATTAGCACAGATACGCAGTATTTT,CASIPTVISTDTQYF
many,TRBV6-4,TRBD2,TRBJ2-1,TGTGCCAGCAGCTTGTACCCGGCCGGGACTAGCGGGACCTACAATGAGCAGTTCTTC,CASSLYPAGTSGTYNEQFF